This TCR beta chain was obtained from a study of cytomegalovirus exposure and HLA in healthy donors. The primer mix had 60 Vbeta and 13 Jbeta primers. The assay was immunoSEQ multiplex PCR, and TCRdb's table has in-frame clones only and misses some. The sample contains about 83,000 clones, 78% of which appear only once. The sequencing sample was made of PBMCs. This TCR was recovered from a man aged 18 to 29 in good health and CMV-seropositive.

This chain's CDR3 is CASSSLTGRWIVTEAFF. CDR3 bases: TGTGCCAGCAGCTCCTTGACAGGGCGGTGGATAGTGACTGAAGCTTTCTTT. This sequence joins TRBV11-2 and TRBJ1-1, with 7 bases that match TRBD1. Germline loops: CDR1 SGHAT, CDR2 FQNNGV. CDR3 length equals 17 residues. The V and J ends lost 4 bases and 5 bases, in that order; junction bases with no gene match: 16. The full variable domain, completed using reference TRBV11-2 and TRBJ1-1, is EAGVAQSPRYKIIEKRQSVAFWCNPISGHATLYWYQQILGQGPKLLIQFQNNGVVDDSQLPKDRFSAERLKGVDSTLKIQPAKLEDSAVYLCASSSLTGRWIVTEAFFGQGTRLTVV.